The present TCR beta chain was sequenced within a study of cytomegalovirus exposure and HLA in healthy donors. Points from the study as a whole: In vitro work confirmed that a few CMV-associated chains recognize CMV antigens.

The V end was cut by 0 bases, the J end by 4 bases, with 12 bases between. CDR1 SSHAT and CDR2 FNYEAQ come from the germline V gene (reference sequence). The CDR3 length is 15 residues. A multiplex PCR was run with 60 Vbeta primers and 13 Jbeta primers. Produced via immunoSEQ multiplex PCR; TCRdb's table is partial and in-frame only. The sample records about 160,000 clones, nearly 80% being singletons. As for this clone: The antigen remains unidentified.

Sequencing was performed on PBMCs. This TCR was sampled from a man between 18 and 29 years old in good health and CMV-seropositive. The chain recombines TRBV7-7 with TRBJ2-5; D may be TRBD1 (5 bases). DNA for the CDR3: TGTGCCAGCAGCTTAGCGTCAAGGGGCGCAGAGACCCAGTACTTC. Translating it yields CASSLASRGAETQYF.